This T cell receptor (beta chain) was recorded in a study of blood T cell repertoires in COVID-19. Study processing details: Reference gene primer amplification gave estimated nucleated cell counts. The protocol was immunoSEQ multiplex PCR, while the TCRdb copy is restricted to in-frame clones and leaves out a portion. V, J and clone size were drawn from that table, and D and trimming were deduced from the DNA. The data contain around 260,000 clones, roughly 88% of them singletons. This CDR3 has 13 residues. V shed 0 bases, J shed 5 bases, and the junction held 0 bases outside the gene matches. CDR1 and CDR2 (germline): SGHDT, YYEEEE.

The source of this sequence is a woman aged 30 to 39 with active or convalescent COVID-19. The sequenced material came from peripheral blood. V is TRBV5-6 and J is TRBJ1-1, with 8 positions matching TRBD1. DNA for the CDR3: TGTGCCAGCAGCTTGGACAGGGGGACTGAAGCTTTCTTT. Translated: CASSLDRGTEAFF. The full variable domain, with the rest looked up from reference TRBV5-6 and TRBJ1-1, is DAGVTQSPTHLIKTRGQQVTLRCSPKSGHDTVSWYQQALGQGPQFIFQYYEEEERQRGNFPDRFSGHQFPNYSSELNVNALLLGDSALYLCASSLDRGTEAFFGQGTRLTVV.